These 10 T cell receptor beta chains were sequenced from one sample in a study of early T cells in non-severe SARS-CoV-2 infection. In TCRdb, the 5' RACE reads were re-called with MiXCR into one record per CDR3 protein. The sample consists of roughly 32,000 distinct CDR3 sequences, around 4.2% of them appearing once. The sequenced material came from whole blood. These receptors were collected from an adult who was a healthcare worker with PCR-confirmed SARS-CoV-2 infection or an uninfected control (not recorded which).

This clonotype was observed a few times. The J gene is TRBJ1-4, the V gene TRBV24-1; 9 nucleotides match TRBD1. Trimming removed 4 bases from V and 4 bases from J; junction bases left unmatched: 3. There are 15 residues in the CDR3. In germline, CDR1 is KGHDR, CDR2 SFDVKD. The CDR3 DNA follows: TGTGCCACCAGTGAGGGACAGGGCGTTAATGAAAAACTGTTTTTT. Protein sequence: CATSEGQGVNEKLFF.

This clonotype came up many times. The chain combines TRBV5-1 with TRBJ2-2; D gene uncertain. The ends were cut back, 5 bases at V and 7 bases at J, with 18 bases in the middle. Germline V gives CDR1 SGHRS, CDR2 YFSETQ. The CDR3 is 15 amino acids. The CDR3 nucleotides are TGCGCCAGCAGACCGTTATCTGTGTCTGACGGGGAGCTGTTTTTT. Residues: CASRPLSVSDGELFF.

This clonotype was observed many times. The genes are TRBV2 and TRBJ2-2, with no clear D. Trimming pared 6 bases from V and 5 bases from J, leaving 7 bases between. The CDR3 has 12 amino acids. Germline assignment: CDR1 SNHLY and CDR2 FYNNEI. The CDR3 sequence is CASSVGTGELFF. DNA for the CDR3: TGTGCCAGCAGCGTTGGGACCGGGGAGCTGTTTTTT.

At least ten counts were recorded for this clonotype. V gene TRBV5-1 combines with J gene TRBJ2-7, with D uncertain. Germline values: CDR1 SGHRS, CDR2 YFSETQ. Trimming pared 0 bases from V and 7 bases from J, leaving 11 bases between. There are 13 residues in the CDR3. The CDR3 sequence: CASSLVSPREQYF. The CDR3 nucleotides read TGCGCCAGCAGCTTGGTGAGCCCAAGGGAGCAGTACTTC.

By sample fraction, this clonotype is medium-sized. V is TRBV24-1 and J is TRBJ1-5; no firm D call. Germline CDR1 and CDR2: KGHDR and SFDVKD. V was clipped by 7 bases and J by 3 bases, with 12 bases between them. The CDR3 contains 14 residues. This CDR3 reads CATREKRANQPQHF. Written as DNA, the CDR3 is TGTGCCACCAGGGAGAAAAGGGCCAATCAGCCCCAGCATTTT.

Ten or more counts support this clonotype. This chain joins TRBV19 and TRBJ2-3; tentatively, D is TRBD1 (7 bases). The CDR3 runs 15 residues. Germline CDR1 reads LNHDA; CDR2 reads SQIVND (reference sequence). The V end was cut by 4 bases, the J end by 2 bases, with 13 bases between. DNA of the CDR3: TGTGCCAGTAGTACACAGGGGAGGATCACAGATACGCAGTATTTT. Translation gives CASSTQGRITDTQYF.

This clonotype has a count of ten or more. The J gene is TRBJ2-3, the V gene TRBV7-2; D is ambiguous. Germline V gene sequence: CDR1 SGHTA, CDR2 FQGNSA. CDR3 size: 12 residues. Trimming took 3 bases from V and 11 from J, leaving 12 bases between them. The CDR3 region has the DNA TGTGCCAGCAGCTTCTTCGGCCAAGGGCAGTATTTT. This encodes CASSFFGQGQYF.

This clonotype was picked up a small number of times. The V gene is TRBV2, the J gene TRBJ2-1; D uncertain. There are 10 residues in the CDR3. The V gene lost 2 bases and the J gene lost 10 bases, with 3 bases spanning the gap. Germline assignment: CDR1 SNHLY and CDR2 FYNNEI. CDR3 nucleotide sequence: TGTGCCAGCAGTGAATCGGAGCAGTTCTTC. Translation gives CASSESEQFF.

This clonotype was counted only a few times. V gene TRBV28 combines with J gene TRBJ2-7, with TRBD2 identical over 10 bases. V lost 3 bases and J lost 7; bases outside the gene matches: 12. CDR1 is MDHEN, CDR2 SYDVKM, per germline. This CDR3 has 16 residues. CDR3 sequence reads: CASSFPGPSGGAEQYF. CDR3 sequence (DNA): TGTGCCAGCAGTTTCCCTGGCCCTAGCGGGGGCGCAGAGCAGTACTTC.

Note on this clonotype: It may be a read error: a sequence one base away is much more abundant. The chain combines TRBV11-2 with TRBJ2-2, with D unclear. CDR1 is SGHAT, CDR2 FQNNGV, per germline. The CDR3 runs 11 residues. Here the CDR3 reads CANSLRQELFF. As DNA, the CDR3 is TGTGCCAACAGCCTCCGACAGGAGCTGTTTTTT.